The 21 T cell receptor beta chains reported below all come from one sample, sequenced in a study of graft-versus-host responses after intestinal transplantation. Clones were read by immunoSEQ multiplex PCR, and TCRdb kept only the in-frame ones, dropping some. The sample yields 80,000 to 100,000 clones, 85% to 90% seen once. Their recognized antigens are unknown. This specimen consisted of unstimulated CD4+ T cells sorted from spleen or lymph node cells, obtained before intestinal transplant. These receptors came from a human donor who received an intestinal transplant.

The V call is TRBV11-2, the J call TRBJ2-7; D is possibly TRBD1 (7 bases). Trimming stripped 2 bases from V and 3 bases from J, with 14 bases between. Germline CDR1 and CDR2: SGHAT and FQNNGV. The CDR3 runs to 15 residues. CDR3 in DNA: TGTGCCAGCAGCTTACCCCAGGGGGGTAACTACGAGCAGTACTTC. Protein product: CASSLPQGGNYEQYF.

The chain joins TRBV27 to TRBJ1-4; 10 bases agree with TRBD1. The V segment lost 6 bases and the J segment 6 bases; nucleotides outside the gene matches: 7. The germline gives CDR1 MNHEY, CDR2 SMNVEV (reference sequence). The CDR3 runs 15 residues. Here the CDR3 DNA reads TGTGCCAGCAGCAAGACAGGGGGCGTGTATGAAAAACTGTTTTTT. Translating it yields CASSKTGGVYEKLFF.

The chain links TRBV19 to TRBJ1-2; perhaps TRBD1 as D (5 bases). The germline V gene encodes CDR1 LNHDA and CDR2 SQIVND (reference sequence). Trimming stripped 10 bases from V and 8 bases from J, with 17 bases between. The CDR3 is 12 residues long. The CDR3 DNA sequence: TGTGCCACCCTTTGGAGGGGCCAAGGCTACACCTTC. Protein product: CATLWRGQGYTF. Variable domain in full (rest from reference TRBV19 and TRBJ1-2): DGGITQSPKYLFRKEGQNVTLSCEQNLNHDAMYWYRQDPGQGLRLIYYSQIVNDFQKGDIAEGYSVSREKKESFPLTVTSAQKNPTAFYLCATLWRGQGYTFGSGTRLTVV.

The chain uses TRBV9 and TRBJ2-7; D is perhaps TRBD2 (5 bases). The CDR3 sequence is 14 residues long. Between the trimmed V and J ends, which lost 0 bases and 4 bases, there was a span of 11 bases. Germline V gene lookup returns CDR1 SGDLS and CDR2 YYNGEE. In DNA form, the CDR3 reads TGTGCCAGCAGCGTAGCAAGTGGCGGGTACGAGCAGTACTTC. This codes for CASSVASGGYEQYF.

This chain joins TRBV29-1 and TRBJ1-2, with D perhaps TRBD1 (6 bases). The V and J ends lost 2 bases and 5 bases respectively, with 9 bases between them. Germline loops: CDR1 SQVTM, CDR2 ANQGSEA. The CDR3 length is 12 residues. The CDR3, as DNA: TGCAGCGTTGAACTACAGGGTTATGGCTACACCTTC. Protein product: CSVELQGYGYTF.

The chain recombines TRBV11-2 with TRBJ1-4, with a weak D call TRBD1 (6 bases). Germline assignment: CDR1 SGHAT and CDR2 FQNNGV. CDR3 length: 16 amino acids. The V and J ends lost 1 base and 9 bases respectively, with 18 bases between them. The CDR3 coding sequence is TGTGCCAGCAGCTTAGGTTCAGTGGCGGGGGCTCAAAAACTGTTTTTT. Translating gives CASSLGSVAGAQKLFF. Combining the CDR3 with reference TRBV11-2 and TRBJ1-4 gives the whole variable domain EAGVAQSPRYKIIEKRQSVAFWCNPISGHATLYWYQQILGQGPKLLIQFQNNGVVDDSQLPKDRFSAERLKGVDSTLKIQPAKLEDSAVYLCASSLGSVAGAQKLFFGSGTQLSVL.

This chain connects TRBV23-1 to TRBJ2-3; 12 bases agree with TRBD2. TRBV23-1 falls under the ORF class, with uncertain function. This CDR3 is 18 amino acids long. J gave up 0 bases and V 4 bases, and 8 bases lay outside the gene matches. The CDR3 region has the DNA TGCGCCAGCAGTCTCCCGACTAGCGGGGGTCTTAGCACAGATACGCAGTATTTT. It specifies CASSLPTSGGLSTDTQYF.

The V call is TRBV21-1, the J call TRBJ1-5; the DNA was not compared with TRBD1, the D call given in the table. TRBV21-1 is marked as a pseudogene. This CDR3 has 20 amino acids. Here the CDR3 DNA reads TGTGCCAGCAGCAACCCAGACCAAACCGGGACAGGGGGTAGAAATCAGCCCCAGCATTTT. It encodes CASSNPDQTGTGGRNQPQHF.

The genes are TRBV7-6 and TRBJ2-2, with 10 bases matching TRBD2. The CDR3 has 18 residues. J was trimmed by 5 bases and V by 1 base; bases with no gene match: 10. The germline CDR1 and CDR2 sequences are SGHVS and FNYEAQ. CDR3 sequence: CASSLESSGGSGTGELFF. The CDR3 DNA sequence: TGTGCCAGCAGCTTAGAATCTAGCGGGGGTTCAGGTACCGGGGAGCTGTTTTTT.

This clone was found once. CDR3: CASSLTNYGYTF. CDR3 DNA: TGTGCCAGCAGCTTGACAAACTATGGCTACACCTTC. The J gene is TRBJ1-2, the V gene TRBV5-4; D is unresolved. Trimming pared 1 base from V and 2 bases from J, leaving 3 bases between. This CDR3 is 12 amino acids long. The germline CDR1 and CDR2 sequences are SGHNT and YYREEE (reference sequence).

CDR3 protein: CASSPTGVDGYTF. CDR3 sequence (DNA): TGTGCCAGCAGCCCCACAGGGGTGGATGGCTACACCTTC. This chain uses TRBV7-9 with TRBJ1-2; 7 bases are a match to TRBD1. The length of the CDR3 is 13 residues. Germline V CDR1 and CDR2: SEHNR, FQNEAQ (reference sequence). V trimming: 5 bases; J trimming: 6 bases; junction bases outside the gene matches: 6.

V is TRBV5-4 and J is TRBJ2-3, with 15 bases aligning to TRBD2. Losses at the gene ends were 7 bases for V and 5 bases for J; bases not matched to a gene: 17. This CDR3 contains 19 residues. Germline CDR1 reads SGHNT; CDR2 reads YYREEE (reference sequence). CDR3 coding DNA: TGTGCCAGCTTCATAAGGGGACTAGCGGGAGGAGCCCACCAAGATACGCAGTATTTT. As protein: CASFIRGLAGGAHQDTQYF.

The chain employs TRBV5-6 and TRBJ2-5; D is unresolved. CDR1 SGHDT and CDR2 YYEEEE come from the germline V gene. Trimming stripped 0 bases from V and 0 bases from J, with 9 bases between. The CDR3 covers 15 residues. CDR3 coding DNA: TGTGCCAGCAGCTTGGAAGGCGGTTACCAAGAGACCCAGTACTTC. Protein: CASSLEGGYQETQYF.

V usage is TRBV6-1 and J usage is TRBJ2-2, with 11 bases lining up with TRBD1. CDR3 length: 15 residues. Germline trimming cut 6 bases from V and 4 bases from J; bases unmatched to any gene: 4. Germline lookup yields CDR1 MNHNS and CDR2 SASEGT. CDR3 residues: CASSPGTGGTGELFF. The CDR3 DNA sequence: TGTGCCAGCAGCCCCGGGACAGGGGGCACCGGGGAGCTGTTTTTT.

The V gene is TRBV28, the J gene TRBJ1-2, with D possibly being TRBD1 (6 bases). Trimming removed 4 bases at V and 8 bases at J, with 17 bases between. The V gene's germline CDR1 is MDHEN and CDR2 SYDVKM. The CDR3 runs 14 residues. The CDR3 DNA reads TGTGCCAGCAGTTACGGGACACGTACTATGGGCTACACCTTC. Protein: CASSYGTRTMGYTF.

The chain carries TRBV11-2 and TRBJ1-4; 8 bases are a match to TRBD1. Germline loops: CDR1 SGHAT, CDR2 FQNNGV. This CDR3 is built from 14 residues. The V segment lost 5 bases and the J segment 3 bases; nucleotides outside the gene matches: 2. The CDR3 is CASSPGQANEKLFF. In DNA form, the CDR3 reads TGTGCCAGCAGCCCGGGACAGGCTAATGAAAAACTGTTTTTT.

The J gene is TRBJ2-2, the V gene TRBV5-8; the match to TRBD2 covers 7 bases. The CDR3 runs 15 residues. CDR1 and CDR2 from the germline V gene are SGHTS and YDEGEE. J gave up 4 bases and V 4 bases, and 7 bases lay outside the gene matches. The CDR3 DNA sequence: TGTGCCAGCAGCCCGGGACTACGAAGCACCGGGGAGCTGTTTTTT. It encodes CASSPGLRSTGELFF.

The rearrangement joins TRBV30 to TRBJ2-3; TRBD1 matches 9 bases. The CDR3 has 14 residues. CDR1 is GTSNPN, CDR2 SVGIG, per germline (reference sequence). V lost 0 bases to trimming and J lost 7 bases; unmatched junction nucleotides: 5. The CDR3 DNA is TGTGCCTGGAGTGTAAGGACAGGGGTTAATACGCAGTATTTT. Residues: CAWSVRTGVNTQYF.

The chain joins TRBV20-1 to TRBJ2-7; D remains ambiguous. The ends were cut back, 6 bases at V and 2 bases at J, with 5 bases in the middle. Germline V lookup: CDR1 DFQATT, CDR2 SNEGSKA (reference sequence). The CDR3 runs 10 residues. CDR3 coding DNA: TGCAGTGCAACTACCTACGAGCAGTACTTC. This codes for CSATTYEQYF.

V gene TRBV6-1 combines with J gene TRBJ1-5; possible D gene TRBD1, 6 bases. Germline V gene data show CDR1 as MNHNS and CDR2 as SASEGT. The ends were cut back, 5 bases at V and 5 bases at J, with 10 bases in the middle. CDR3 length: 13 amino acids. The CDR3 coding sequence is TGTGCCAGCAGTACAGGGACGCATCAGCCCCAGCATTTT. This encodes CASSTGTHQPQHF.

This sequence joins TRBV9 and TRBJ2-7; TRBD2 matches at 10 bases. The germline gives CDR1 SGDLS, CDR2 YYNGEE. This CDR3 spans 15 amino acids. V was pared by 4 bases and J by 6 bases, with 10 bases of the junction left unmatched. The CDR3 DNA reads TGTGCCAGCAGCCCTCGCGGTGTAGCGGGGGGCGAGCAGTACTTC. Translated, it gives CASSPRGVAGGEQYF.